Below are 21 T cell receptor beta chains sequenced from a single sample in a study of blood T cells in healthy people across ages. Primers used in a second PCR of about 6 to 12 cycles were a sample-barcoded 5' primer and a J-beta primer mix. TCRdb processed the 5' RACE reads anew with MiXCR; each CDR3 protein has one entry. Here the sample spans fewer than 2,000,000 distinct CDR3 sequences, more than 35% being singletons. Sample: blood. The receptors stem from a human donor in good health.

This clonotype occurred many times. The chain carries TRBV7-2 and TRBJ1-1, with D unresolved. The V gene's germline CDR1 is SGHTA and CDR2 FQGNSA. The ends were cut back, 6 bases at V and 1 base at J, with 6 bases in the middle. CDR3 length equals 12 residues. CDR3 protein: CASRGPNTEAFF. CDR3 coding DNA: TGTGCCAGCAGGGGTCCGAACACTGAAGCTTTCTTT.

This clonotype was seen a handful of times. The chain employs TRBV5-1 and TRBJ1-2; D ambiguous. This CDR3 region has 16 residues. In germline, CDR1 is SGHRS, CDR2 YFSETQ. V was cut by 0 bases and J by 4 bases, with 16 bases left in between. The CDR3 is CASSLVGQVMGYGYTF. As DNA, the CDR3 is TGCGCCAGCAGCTTGGTAGGGCAGGTGATGGGCTATGGCTACACCTTC.

This chain links TRBV7-9 with TRBJ1-4, with 10 positions matching TRBD1. The CDR3 runs to 14 residues. V gave up 5 bases and J gave up 7 bases; unmatched junction bases: 4. Germline loops: CDR1 SEHNR, CDR2 FQNEAQ (reference sequence). CDR3 sequence reads: CASSGTGVGEKLFF. As DNA, the CDR3 is TGTGCCAGCAGCGGGACAGGGGTTGGTGAAAAACTGTTTTTT. The full variable domain, rest sourced from reference TRBV7-9 and TRBJ1-4, is DTGVSQNPRHKITKRGQNVTFRCDPISEHNRLYWYRQTLGQGPEFLTYFQNEAQLEKSRLLSDRFSAERPKGSFSTLEIQRTEQGDSAMYLCASSGTGVGEKLFFGSGTQLSVL.

The chain combines TRBV25-1 with TRBJ2-1; 9 bases agree with TRBD2. The CDR3 covers 16 residues. Germline CDR1 is MGHDK and CDR2 is SYGVNS. V gave up 2 bases and J gave up 3 bases; unmatched junction bases: 5. The DNA of the CDR3 is TGTGCCAGCAGTGAAGGGACTAGCTCTATCTACAATGAGCAGTTCTTC. This gives the protein CASSEGTSSIYNEQFF. The entire variable domain, with the rest obtained from reference TRBV25-1 and TRBJ2-1, is as follows: EADIYQTPRYLVIGTGKKITLECSQTMGHDKMYWYQQDPGMELHLIHYSYGVNSTEKGDLSSESTVSRIRTEHFPLTLESARPSHTSQYLCASSEGTSSIYNEQFFGPGTRLTVL.

The chain has TRBV12-3 or TRBV12-4 and TRBJ2-3; D is perhaps TRBD1 (5 bases). This CDR3 region has 16 residues. Between the trimmed V and J ends, which lost 3 bases and 4 bases, there was a span of 17 bases. The CDR3 bases are TGTGCCAGCAGTTTTGGGGCCCCCACAAGCGCAGATACGCAGTATTTT. Residues: CASSFGAPTSADTQYF.

This chain connects TRBV7-9 to TRBJ2-3, with D perhaps TRBD1 or TRBD2 (5 bases each). Per germline, CDR1 SEHNR and CDR2 FQNEAQ (reference sequence). The CDR3 extends over 16 amino acids. The V and J ends lost 5 bases and 3 bases respectively, with 18 bases between them. Written as DNA, the CDR3 is TGTGCCAGCAGCCCGGTCCCGGGACGGCATACAGATACGCAGTATTTT. Protein sequence: CASSPVPGRHTDTQYF.

The chain links TRBV7-2 to TRBJ2-5, with 10 bases that match TRBD2. The CDR3 is made up of 16 amino acids. The germline V gene encodes CDR1 SGHTA and CDR2 FQGNSA. Losses at the gene ends were 2 bases for V and 11 bases for J; bases not matched to a gene: 14. CDR3 region: CASSLTSGVDMHEQYF. The CDR3 DNA sequence: TGTGCCAGCAGCTTAACTAGCGGGGTCGATATGCATGAGCAGTACTTC.

The CDR3 DNA sequence: TGCAGTGTACCCGACAGGCTAACTAACTATGGCTACACCTTC. It yields the protein CSVPDRLTNYGYTF. The chain employs TRBV20-1 and TRBJ1-2, with D possibly being TRBD1 (6 bases). CDR3 length: 14 residues. The V end was cut by 7 bases, the J end by 0 bases, with 15 bases between. Germline V lookup: CDR1 DFQATT, CDR2 SNEGSKA (reference sequence).

In this sample, this clonotype turned up many times. The J gene is TRBJ1-2, the V gene TRBV6-5; 12 positions agree with TRBD1. The CDR3 is 15 amino acids. Germline CDR1 reads MNHEY; CDR2 reads SVGAGI. Trimming cost V 8 bases and J 2 bases; bases outside gene matches: 6. CDR3 DNA sequence: TGTGCCAGCCGGGACAGGGGGCGCGGGAACTATGGCTACACCTTC. Encoded protein: CASRDRGRGNYGYTF.

This sequence joins TRBV29-1 and TRBJ1-5; D may be TRBD1 (6 bases). Trimming removed 4 bases from V and 1 base from J, with 8 bases in between. Germline V gene sequence: CDR1 SQVTM, CDR2 ANQGSEA. The CDR3 covers 13 residues. The CDR3 is CSVAGASNQPQHF. CDR3 coding DNA: TGCAGCGTTGCGGGGGCGAGCAATCAGCCCCAGCATTTT.

V is TRBV15 and J is TRBJ2-6; D remains ambiguous. This CDR3 region has 15 residues. With 5 bases removed from V and 0 bases from J, the gap between germline ends came to 8 bases. CDR1 is LNHNV and CDR2 is YYDKDF in the germline V gene (reference sequence). The CDR3 DNA sequence: TGTGCCACCAGCGGTGGGGTCTCTGGGGCCAACGTCCTGACTTTC. Residues: CATSGGVSGANVLTF.

The chain is built from TRBV12-3 or TRBV12-4 and TRBJ1-6; D may be TRBD1 (5 bases). The V end was cut by 6 bases, the J end by 7 bases, with 10 bases between. The CDR3 contains 13 residues. CDR3 region: CASRDTINSPLHF. CDR3 DNA sequence: TGTGCCAGCAGGGACACTATCAATTCACCCCTCCACTTT.

This rearrangement joins TRBV6-6 to TRBJ1-5, with unresolved D. Germline lookup yields CDR1 MNHNY and CDR2 SVGAGI (reference sequence). Trimming took 5 bases from V and 1 from J, leaving 6 bases between them. The CDR3 sequence is 13 residues long. The CDR3 sequence: CASSIESNQPQHF. The CDR3 DNA reads as TGTGCCAGCAGTATTGAGAGCAATCAGCCCCAGCATTTT.

This clonotype was counted between two and nine times. The chain carries TRBV5-1 and TRBJ1-2, with D maybe TRBD1 (5 bases). V was trimmed by 3 bases and J by 6 bases, leaving 15 bases between them. Germline V gene sequence: CDR1 SGHRS, CDR2 YFSETQ. This CDR3 has 14 amino acids. In nucleotides, the CDR3 is TGCGCCAGCAGCTCCACAGAGGGGATCCATGGCTACACCTTC. Translated: CASSSTEGIHGYTF.

This chain joins TRBV11-3 and TRBJ2-5; 8 positions agree with TRBD1. V lost 3 bases to trimming and J lost 3 bases; unmatched junction nucleotides: 9. CDR3 length equals 16 residues. Germline CDR1 and CDR2: SGHNT and YENEEA. CDR3 DNA: TGTGCCAGCAGCTTTAACCAGGGGGCTTGGGAAGAGACCCAGTACTTC. Its translation is CASSFNQGAWEETQYF.

A few counts support this clonotype. The chain couples TRBV29-1 to TRBJ1-2, with no clear D. The CDR3 runs 14 residues. V lost 1 base to trimming and J lost 5 bases, with 14 bases between them. Germline-derived CDR1 and CDR2 are SQVTM and ANQGSEA. The CDR3 nucleotides are TGCAGCGTTGAAGGCGCAGGTGCGGTATATGGCTACACCTTC. Protein product: CSVEGAGAVYGYTF.

This clonotype was detected a few times. CDR3 sequence reads: CSATEGNGQPQHF. The CDR3 DNA sequence: TGCAGTGCTACCGAGGGTAACGGACAGCCCCAGCATTTT. The chain employs TRBV20-1 and TRBJ1-5; D call uncertain. This CDR3 contains 13 residues. V was pared by 4 bases and J by 7 bases, with 14 bases between. The germline V gene has CDR1 DFQATT and CDR2 SNEGSKA (reference sequence).

Comment on this clonotype: One end of the junction varies from germline; a read error may be responsible. The chain carries TRBV30 and TRBJ2-4, with 7 bases matching TRBD1. The J call may be mistaken, given a closer DNA end match to TRBJ2-7. Germline values: CDR1 GTSNPN, CDR2 SVGIG (reference sequence). The CDR3 is 14 residues long. The CDR3 sequence: CDWSVHRDSYEQYF. For the CDR3, the DNA is TGTGACTGGAGTGTACACCGGGACAGCTACGAGCAGTACTTC.

Only a few counts were recorded for this clonotype. The V gene is TRBV11-2, the J gene TRBJ2-1, with 9 bases lining up with TRBD2. The CDR3 runs 15 residues. Germline V gene data show CDR1 as SGHAT and CDR2 as FQNNGV. Germline trimming cut 4 bases from V and 2 bases from J; bases unmatched to any gene: 3. CDR3 amino acids: CASSWRGGPYNEQFF. For the CDR3, the DNA is TGTGCCAGCAGCTGGCGGGGGGGCCCCTACAATGAGCAGTTCTTC.

CDR3 amino acids: CSASHTGTGYGYTF. For the CDR3, the DNA is TGCAGTGCTTCTCACACCGGGACAGGGTATGGCTACACCTTC. The V call is TRBV20-1, the J call TRBJ1-2; 9 nucleotides line up with TRBD1. The CDR3 totals 14 residues. The germline V gene encodes CDR1 DFQATT and CDR2 SNEGSKA (reference sequence). The V and J ends lost 5 bases and 5 bases, in that order; junction bases with no gene match: 9.

This clonotype was counted only a few times. The V call is TRBV6-6, the J call TRBJ1-2; unclear D gene. CDR3 size: 16 residues. Trimming removed 3 bases from V and 1 base from J, with 15 bases in between. Per the germline V gene, CDR1 is MNHNY and CDR2 is SVGAGI (reference sequence). The CDR3 DNA sequence: TGTGCCAGCAGTTATTTATCTACCGCCGATAACTATGGCTACACCTTC. This codes for CASSYLSTADNYGYTF.